This T cell receptor (beta chain) derives from a study of blood T cell repertoires in COVID-19. Study summary: Sites across the United States, Italy and Spain contributed samples from acute and convalescent COVID-19. PBMCs, B-cell-depleted T cells, or T cells were the source of the cDNA or gDNA that made up the material.

Authors' processing steps: Nucleated cell counts were estimated from reference gene primer amplification. Repertoires were generated with immunoSEQ multiplex PCR, while TCRdb's copy carries only in-frame clones and drops some. V, J and clone size are those of that table, while D and trimming were read from the DNA. The sample comprises about 200,000 clones, around 80% of which are singletons, and about 8.1% rests with the top ten. Losses at the gene ends were 4 bases for V and 5 bases for J; bases not matched to a gene: 5. CDR3 length: 14 residues. CDR1 is SGHRS and CDR2 is YFSETQ in the germline V gene.

Sequencing input: peripheral blood. The rearrangement uses TRBV5-1 and TRBJ2-2; 7 bases fit TRBD2. The clonotype was recovered from a woman aged 45-59 years with acute or convalescent COVID-19. Written as DNA, the CDR3 is TGCGCCAGCAGCCCAGCCGGGGGGACCGGGGAGCTGTTTTTT. It specifies CASSPAGGTGELFF.